This TCR beta chain was identified in a study of technical replicates of blood from several donors. Here immunoSEQ multiplex PCR was the method, and the copy in TCRdb shows in-frame clones only, minus some. The repertoire holds about 97,000 clones, with 95% to 97% as singletons. This clone was seen only once. Germline lookup yields CDR1 MNHNS and CDR2 SASEGT. The length of the CDR3 is 16 residues. Between the trimmed V and J ends, which lost 2 bases and 0 bases, there was a span of 12 bases. The chain carries TRBV6-1 and TRBJ2-3; maybe TRBD1 (6 bases). Sequencing was performed on T cells isolated from PBMCs. This TCR came from a human donor in good health. The CDR3 loop is CASSEIGQSSTDTQYF. In DNA form, the CDR3 reads TGTGCCAGCAGTGAAATCGGACAGTCCAGCACAGATACGCAGTATTTT.